This TCR beta chain was identified during a study of PD-1 blockade in classical Hodgkin lymphoma. Study-level findings and limits: Healthy donors reportedly exceeded newly diagnosed patients in baseline TCR diversity. After ASCT, patients who started nivolumab under 1 year later were excluded.

Profiled with immunoSEQ multiplex PCR; TCRdb holds only in-frame clones, not every one. The sample consists of 90,000 to 100,000 clones, 78% of them appearing once. In germline, CDR1 is SGHKS, CDR2 YYEKEE (reference sequence). The CDR3 is 13 residues long. Trimming took off 1 base at V and 2 bases at J, with 6 bases between the two ends. This clone showed up just a few times. Its antigen is still unknown. Documented time point: cycle 4 day 1 (C4D1), after 5 to 7 weeks of nivolumab. Each patient relapsed following autologous stem cell transplantation, and prior brentuximab vedotin exposure differed. The sequenced sample was peripheral blood mononuclear cells (PBMCs), obtained before the fourth cycle of nivolumab. The chain recombines TRBV5-5 with TRBJ1-2; D is uncertain. The source of this sequence is a human donor with classical Hodgkin lymphoma. The CDR3: CASSLSGNYGYTF. The CDR3 bases are TGTGCCAGCAGCTTGTCGGGGAACTATGGCTACACCTTC.